This TCR beta chain was obtained from a study of cytomegalovirus exposure and HLA in healthy donors. Both 60 Vbeta primers and 13 Jbeta primers went into the PCR. The method was immunoSEQ multiplex PCR; TCRdb's version includes in-frame clones alone and lacks a portion of them. The sample lists about 130,000 clones, 75% to 85% seen once, with less than 3.5% in the top ten. The count of this clone is one. Its matching antigen is unknown. Study results and caveats: Most subjects had HLA-A and HLA-B alleles reportedly predicted accurately by TCR beta sequences.

CDR3 length equals 15 residues. V was clipped by 7 bases and J by 4 bases, with 19 bases between them. Germline V gives CDR1 SQVTM, CDR2 ANQGSEA. This chain uses TRBV29-1 with TRBJ1-4; no firm D call. The sequencing sample was made of PBMCs. The clonotype originates from a man aged 50 to 59 in good health and CMV-seronegative. Here the CDR3 reads CSASDYRAVNEKLFF. The CDR3 region has the DNA TGCAGCGCCTCCGACTACAGAGCCGTTAATGAAAAACTGTTTTTT. Full variable domain (remainder filled in from reference TRBV29-1 and TRBJ1-4): SAVISQKPSRDICQRGTSLTIQCQVDSQVTMMFWYRQQPGQSLTLIATANQGSEATYESGFVIDKFPISRPNLTFSTLTVSNMSPEDSSIYLCSASDYRAVNEKLFFGSGTQLSVL.